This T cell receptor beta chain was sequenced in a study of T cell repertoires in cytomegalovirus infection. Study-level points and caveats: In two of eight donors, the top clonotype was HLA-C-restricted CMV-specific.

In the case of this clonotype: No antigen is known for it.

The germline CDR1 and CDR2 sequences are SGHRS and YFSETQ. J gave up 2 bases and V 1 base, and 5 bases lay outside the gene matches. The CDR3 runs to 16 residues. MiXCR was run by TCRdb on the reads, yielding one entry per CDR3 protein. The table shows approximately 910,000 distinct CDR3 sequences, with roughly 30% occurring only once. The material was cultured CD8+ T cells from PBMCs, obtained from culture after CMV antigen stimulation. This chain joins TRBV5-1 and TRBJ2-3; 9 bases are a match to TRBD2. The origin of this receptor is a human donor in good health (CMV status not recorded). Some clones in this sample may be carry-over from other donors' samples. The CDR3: CASSLLAGGDTDTQYF. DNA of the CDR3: TGCGCCAGCAGCTTGCTGGCGGGGGGGGACACAGATACGCAGTATTTT.